The 21 T cell receptor beta chains listed next were all sequenced from one sample in a study of CD8+ T cells in alopecia areata. Sequencing used cDNA as its template, made by extracting RNA and reverse transcribing it. Generated by immunoSEQ multiplex PCR, the TCRdb table keeps only in-frame clones and is missing some. The sample has 140,000 to 150,000 clones; roughly 52% are singletons. The treatment denotes: oral pan-JAK inhibitor, 5-10 mg twice daily. The sample in question was CD8+ T cells sorted from blood, obtained at week 4, from a patient treated with tofacitinib. The receptors derive from a human donor with alopecia areata.

V gene TRBV10-3 combines with J gene TRBJ1-5; D not certain. The V end lost 6 bases, the J end lost 0 bases, and 6 bases lay between the germline ends. Per germline, CDR1 ENHRY and CDR2 SYGVKD. There are 13 residues in the CDR3. The CDR3 nucleotides read TGTGCCATCAGCGGTGATAGCAATCAGCCCCAGCATTTT. Amino acids: CAISGDSNQPQHF.

This clone showed up just a few times. CDR3 in DNA: TGTGCCAGCAGTGAATGGGAACGAGATACGCAGTATTTT. As protein: CASSEWERDTQYF. The chain recombines TRBV2 with TRBJ2-3; D unclear. The germline V gene has CDR1 SNHLY and CDR2 FYNNEI. Trimming took 2 bases from V and 5 from J, leaving 8 bases between them. The CDR3 is 13 residues long.

The chain uses TRBV27 and TRBJ1-6, with 10 nucleotides matching TRBD1. V trimming: 7 bases; J trimming: 9 bases; junction bases outside the gene matches: 9. The germline CDR1 and CDR2 sequences are MNHEY and SMNVEV (reference sequence). The CDR3 has 15 amino acids. The CDR3 sequence: CASTKGTGASSPLHF. In nucleotides, the CDR3 is TGTGCCAGCACCAAGGGGACAGGGGCCTCTTCACCCCTCCACTTT.

This chain links TRBV27 with TRBJ2-7, with 10 bases that match TRBD1. V lost 6 bases to trimming and J lost 0 bases; unmatched junction nucleotides: 2. The germline gives CDR1 MNHEY, CDR2 SMNVEV (reference sequence). The CDR3 contains 14 residues. The CDR3 DNA is TGTGCCAGCAGGTGGACAGGGGGCTCCTACGAGCAGTACTTC. Protein product: CASRWTGGSYEQYF.

This chain connects TRBV9 to TRBJ2-1, with D perhaps matching TRBD1 (5 bases). The V end lost 4 bases, the J end lost 2 bases, and 13 bases lay between the germline ends. The germline V gene encodes CDR1 SGDLS and CDR2 YYNGEE. The CDR3 is 15 amino acids. The CDR3 DNA reads as TGTGCCAGCAGCCCGGGTGGGGCCACCTACAATGAGCAGTTCTTC. Protein product: CASSPGGATYNEQFF.

V is TRBV2 and J is TRBJ2-7; D gene ambiguous. The V end lost 6 bases, the J end lost 3 bases, and 9 bases lay between the germline ends. Looked up from germline, CDR1 is SNHLY and CDR2 is FYNNEI. This CDR3 has 12 residues. CDR3 DNA sequence: TGTGCCAGCAGGAGCAGCTACTACGAGCAGTACTTC. Protein product: CASRSSYYEQYF.

The chain is built from TRBV6-1 and TRBJ1-2; D call uncertain. The CDR3 is made up of 15 amino acids. The ends were cut back, 2 bases at V and 8 bases at J, with 18 bases in the middle. The germline V gene encodes CDR1 MNHNS and CDR2 SASEGT. The CDR3 reads CASSERQAGQLGYTF. The CDR3 nucleotides read TGTGCCAGCAGTGAACGTCAGGCCGGGCAGTTGGGCTACACCTTC.

The chain employs TRBV15 and TRBJ2-1; D perhaps matches TRBD2 (5 bases). The CDR3 consists of 13 residues. From germline, CDR1 is LNHNV and CDR2 YYDKDF (reference sequence). V lost 8 bases, J lost 8 bases, and 16 bases lay in between. CDR3 sequence: CATREGPSDEQFF. CDR3 coding DNA: TGTGCCACCCGTGAGGGCCCCTCGGATGAGCAGTTCTTC.

This clone was seen a single time. The same CDR3 is also encoded by other DNA sequences in this sample. The V call is TRBV29-1, the J call TRBJ2-5; D possibly uses TRBD1 or TRBD2 (6 bases each). V lost 4 bases, J lost 0 bases, and 15 bases lay in between. Per the germline V gene, CDR1 is SQVTM and CDR2 is ANQGSEA. The CDR3 has 15 amino acids. CDR3 in DNA: TGCAGCGTTGTTTTGAGGGGGGCACACCAAGAGACCCAGTACTTC. This translates into CSVVLRGAHQETQYF. Using reference TRBV29-1 and TRBJ2-5 for the parts outside the CDR3, the full variable domain is SAVISQKPSRDICQRGTSLTIQCQVDSQVTMMFWYRQQPGQSLTLIATANQGSEATYESGFVIDKFPISRPNLTFSTLTVSNMSPEDSSIYLCSVVLRGAHQETQYFGPGTRLLVL.

The chain carries TRBV5-1 and TRBJ2-7; D remains ambiguous. This CDR3 has 15 amino acids. Trimming left V 4 bases short and J 2 bases short, with 16 bases between. Germline CDR1 reads SGHRS; CDR2 reads YFSETQ. CDR3 coding DNA: TGCGCCAGCAGCCTGGGAATGCCAGGTGCCTACGAGCAGTACTTC. Translated, it gives CASSLGMPGAYEQYF.

This chain links TRBV4-1 with TRBJ2-1, with 12 positions matching TRBD1. Looked up from germline, CDR1 is MGHRA and CDR2 is YSYEKL. CDR3 size: 15 residues. The V gene end was trimmed by 4 bases and the J gene end by 8 bases; junction bases not matched to a gene: 6. For the CDR3, the DNA is TGCGCCAGCAGCCCGGGACAGGGGGCATTGCATGAGCAGTTCTTC. Residues: CASSPGQGALHEQFF.

The chain recombines TRBV9 with TRBJ2-5, with D tentatively TRBD1 or TRBD2 (5 bases each). The germline CDR1 and CDR2 sequences are SGDLS and YYNGEE. The V end lost 0 bases, the J end lost 11 bases, and 20 bases lay between the germline ends. The CDR3 has 15 amino acids. In nucleotides, the CDR3 is TGTGCCAGCAGCGTAGGGGGCCCCAGGGATGGGGAGCAGTACTTC. Translated: CASSVGGPRDGEQYF.

This chain uses TRBV2 with TRBJ1-2; TRBD1 is a possible D gene (5 bases). With 2 bases removed from V and 5 bases from J, the gap between germline ends came to 18 bases. The germline gives CDR1 SNHLY, CDR2 FYNNEI. CDR3 length equals 16 residues. Here the CDR3 reads CASSESRDQGRYGYTF. Written as DNA, the CDR3 is TGTGCCAGCAGTGAATCCCGGGATCAGGGTCGGTATGGCTACACCTTC.

Regarding this clone: This CDR3 is also generated by other DNA sequences in the sample. CDR3 region: CAWTEGTEAFF. CDR3 DNA: TGTGCCTGGACGGAGGGCACTGAAGCTTTCTTT. V is TRBV30 and J is TRBJ1-1, with D uncertain. Germline V gene sequence: CDR1 GTSNPN, CDR2 SVGIG (reference sequence). The CDR3 consists of 11 residues. Trimming removed 4 bases at V and 4 bases at J, with 7 bases between.

The chain is built from TRBV7-8 and TRBJ2-3; D possibly uses TRBD1 or TRBD2 (5 bases each). V lost 5 bases, J lost 1 base, and 16 bases lay in between. This CDR3 has 16 amino acids. The germline V gene encodes CDR1 SGHVS and CDR2 FQNEAQ. The CDR3 here is CASSPGPPQGTDTQYF. CDR3 coding DNA: TGTGCCAGCAGCCCGGGGCCCCCTCAGGGCACAGATACGCAGTATTTT.

The rearrangement uses TRBV5-4 and TRBJ2-7; D possibly corresponds to TRBD2 (6 bases). Trimming removed 3 bases at V and 3 bases at J, with 13 bases between. CDR1 is SGHNT, CDR2 YYREEE, per germline (reference sequence). This CDR3 is built from 14 residues. CDR3 coding DNA: TGTGCCAGCAGCTCGGGACTCGCCAGCTACGAGCAGTACTTC. Its translation: CASSSGLASYEQYF. Complete variable domain (other parts from reference TRBV5-4 and TRBJ2-7): ETGVTQSPTHLIKTRGQQVTLRCSSQSGHNTVSWYQQALGQGPQFIFQYYREEENGRGNFPPRFSGLQFPNYSSELNVNALELDDSALYLCASSSGLASYEQYFGPGTRLTVT.

The chain is built from TRBV2 and TRBJ2-1, with 7 bases that match TRBD1. Germline trimming cut 6 bases from V and 3 bases from J; bases unmatched to any gene: 5. Germline loops: CDR1 SNHLY, CDR2 FYNNEI. This CDR3 contains 14 residues. The CDR3 DNA reads as TGTGCCAGCAGCCAGCAGGGGGACTACAATGAGCAGTTCTTC. It codes for CASSQQGDYNEQFF.

This clone occurred a few times. The genes are TRBV6-6 and TRBJ2-5; D is uncertain. V lost 2 bases to trimming and J lost 1 base, with 5 bases between them. The CDR3 spans 13 residues. The germline V gene encodes CDR1 MNHNY and CDR2 SVGAGI (reference sequence). CDR3 residues: CASSYDSQETQYF. The CDR3 region has the DNA TGTGCCAGCAGTTACGATTCCCAAGAGACCCAGTACTTC.

This clone has more than one count but fewer than ten. For the CDR3, the DNA is TGCAGCGGCGGACAGGGGACGAACACTGAAGCTTTCTTT. It translates to CSGGQGTNTEAFF. The chain combines TRBV29-1 with TRBJ1-1, with 9 bases matching TRBD1. The trim removed 7 bases at V and 1 base at J, leaving 4 bases unmatched. This CDR3 spans 13 amino acids. The V gene's germline CDR1 is SQVTM and CDR2 ANQGSEA.

This clone was observed a handful of times. V is TRBV18 and J is TRBJ2-4, with 12 bases lining up with TRBD1. CDR3 length: 16 amino acids. After removal of 1 base from V and 6 bases from J, the junction contained 4 bases not matched to a gene. Germline CDR1 reads KGHSH; CDR2 reads LQKENI. The CDR3 coding sequence is TGTGCCAGCTCACCACGGGACAGGGGGCTGGGAAACATTCAGTACTTC. It yields the protein CASSPRDRGLGNIQYF.

V and J are TRBV30 and TRBJ2-1; 7 nucleotides line up with TRBD1. The CDR3 sequence is 13 residues long. Germline V gene lookup returns CDR1 GTSNPN and CDR2 SVGIG (reference sequence). Trimming took 2 bases from V and 10 from J; bases not matched to a gene: 8. CDR3 in amino acids: CAWSLGQVEEQFF. DNA for the CDR3: TGTGCCTGGAGTCTAGGACAGGTCGAGGAGCAGTTCTTC.